Presented here are 23 T cell receptor beta chains from one specimen sequenced in a study of shared clonotypes between healthy human individuals. The assay was immunoSEQ multiplex PCR, and TCRdb's table has in-frame clones only and misses some. The table shows millions of clones, with 85% to 95% occurring only once. The sequenced sample was naive CD4+ T cells sorted from blood. Subset denoted: CD45RA+ positively selected. The source of these receptors is a man aged 18 to 29 in good health.

The rearrangement links TRBV18 to TRBJ2-3; D remains unclear. The germline V and J ends were trimmed by 1 base and 2 bases, with 13 bases remaining between them. In germline, CDR1 is KGHSH, CDR2 LQKENI. This CDR3 is 16 amino acids long. CDR3 amino acids: CASSPLVGSVTDTQYF. CDR3 nucleotides: TGTGCCAGCTCACCACTTGTGGGATCTGTCACAGATACGCAGTATTTT.

The chain employs TRBV4-1 and TRBJ2-5, with 8 nucleotides matching TRBD1. Germline values: CDR1 MGHRA, CDR2 YSYEKL. V was clipped by 2 bases and J by 3 bases; unmatched bases: 11. This CDR3 contains 17 residues. The CDR3 loop is CASSQSSTGQGKETQYF. The CDR3 DNA is TGCGCCAGCAGCCAATCCTCAACAGGACAGGGTAAAGAGACCCAGTACTTC.

The chain uses TRBV4-2 and TRBJ2-1; the match to TRBD2 covers 7 bases. The trim removed 8 bases at V and 1 base at J, leaving 8 bases unmatched. The CDR3 is made up of 15 amino acids. Germline CDR1 and CDR2: LGHNA and YNFKEQ. In DNA, the CDR3 is TGTGCCAGCGGGTCTAGCGGCCCTTCCTACAATGAGCAGTTCTTC. The encoded protein is CASGSSGPSYNEQFF.

The chain joins TRBV2 to TRBJ1-4, with D perhaps TRBD1 (6 bases). V was pared by 7 bases and J by 3 bases, with 18 bases between. Per germline, CDR1 SNHLY and CDR2 FYNNEI. The CDR3 length is 16 residues. The CDR3 sequence: CASTGGADTANEKLFF. In DNA, the CDR3 is TGTGCCAGCACCGGGGGGGCTGACACGGCTAATGAAAAACTGTTTTTT.

The chain is built from TRBV30 and TRBJ2-1; TRBD1 agrees at 12 bases. This CDR3 is 16 amino acids long. Germline CDR1 reads GTSNPN; CDR2 reads SVGIG (reference sequence). Germline trimming cut 3 bases from V and 5 bases from J; bases unmatched to any gene: 8. The CDR3 spells CAWRSYGDRGHNEQFF. The CDR3 nucleotides read TGTGCCTGGAGGAGTTATGGGGACAGGGGGCACAATGAGCAGTTCTTC.

The chain links TRBV27 to TRBJ1-1, with D hard to call. The CDR3 sequence is 14 residues long. Deletions cut 3 bases from V and 4 bases from J, with 12 bases between. Per germline, CDR1 MNHEY and CDR2 SMNVEV (reference sequence). CDR3 loop: CASSFSGASTEAFF. DNA of the CDR3: TGTGCCAGCAGTTTTTCGGGAGCTAGCACTGAAGCTTTCTTT.

The rearrangement links TRBV5-1 to TRBJ2-1, with D uncertain. V was pared by 4 bases and J by 2 bases, with 13 bases between. The CDR3 sequence is 15 residues long. Germline V gene sequence: CDR1 SGHRS, CDR2 YFSETQ. DNA of the CDR3: TGCGCCAGCAGCCCCAGGAGAGGAGCCTACAATGAGCAGTTCTTC. The encoded protein is CASSPRRGAYNEQFF.

The chain employs TRBV28 and TRBJ2-3, with D perhaps TRBD2 (6 bases). V lost 5 bases, J lost 0 bases, and 12 bases lay in between. CDR1 is MDHEN and CDR2 is SYDVKM in the germline V gene. The CDR3 runs 15 residues. CDR3 in amino acids: CASSLRDWSTDTQYF. The CDR3 bases are TGTGCCAGCAGTCTCCGGGACTGGAGCACAGATACGCAGTATTTT. Supplemented by reference TRBV28 and TRBJ2-3, the full variable domain reads DVKVTQSSRYLVKRTGEKVFLECVQDMDHENMFWYRQDPGLGLRLIYFSYDVKMKEKGDIPEGYSVSREKKERFSLILESASTNQTSMYLCASSLRDWSTDTQYFGPGTRLTVL.

V usage is TRBV27 and J usage is TRBJ2-7, with 11 bases aligning to TRBD2. The CDR3 length is 17 residues. With 6 bases clipped from V and 5 bases from J, the junction kept 15 bases outside the gene matches. Germline CDR1 and CDR2: MNHEY and SMNVEV (reference sequence). CDR3 coding DNA: TGTGCCAGCAGATCATTAGCGGGGGGGCATATTCCCCACGAGCAGTACTTC. It is translated as CASRSLAGGHIPHEQYF.

The gene calls are TRBV7-9 and TRBJ1-1; the match to TRBD1 covers 9 bases. Germline V gives CDR1 SEHNR, CDR2 FQNEAQ (reference sequence). Trimming removed 5 bases from V and 7 bases from J; junction bases left unmatched: 8. This CDR3 comprises 14 residues. The CDR3 loop is CASSHRDRVFEAFF. As DNA, the CDR3 is TGTGCCAGCAGCCACCGGGACAGGGTGTTTGAAGCTTTCTTT.

The chain recombines TRBV7-9 with TRBJ1-2; D gene uncertain. Germline loops: CDR1 SEHNR, CDR2 FQNEAQ (reference sequence). The CDR3 contains 11 residues. Trimming shortened V by 8 bases and J by 3 bases, and 7 bases separated the two germline ends. CDR3 bases: TGTGCCAGCCGGGCAGACTATGGCTACACCTTC. Protein: CASRADYGYTF.

The J gene is TRBJ1-1, the V gene TRBV7-2; D remains unclear. V shed 0 bases and J shed 6 bases, with 14 bases lying between them. The CDR3 runs to 15 residues. Looked up from germline, CDR1 is SGHTA and CDR2 is FQGNSA. CDR3 region: CASSLAGVGFAEAFF. CDR3 bases: TGTGCCAGCAGCTTAGCAGGCGTAGGGTTCGCTGAAGCTTTCTTT.

About this clone: Other nucleotide sequences in the sample specify the same CDR3. The rearrangement links TRBV30 to TRBJ1-5, with 10 bases aligning to TRBD1. The ends lost 1 base at V and 4 bases at J; junction bases unmatched: 1. Germline values: CDR1 GTSNPN, CDR2 SVGIG (reference sequence). The CDR3 runs to 14 residues. DNA of the CDR3: TGTGCCTGGAGTGGGACAGGGGGGAATCAGCCCCAGCATTTT. This translates into CAWSGTGGNQPQHF.

The chain carries TRBV10-3 and TRBJ2-1, with D possibly being TRBD1 or TRBD2 (5 bases each). V was cut by 4 bases and J by 8 bases, with 12 bases left in between. Germline CDR1 ENHRY, CDR2 SYGVKD. This CDR3 contains 13 residues. CDR3 region: CAISAGARDEQFF. As DNA, the CDR3 is TGTGCCATCAGTGCCGGGGCAAGGGATGAGCAGTTCTTC.

V and J are TRBV6-1 and TRBJ2-7; 7 bases agree with TRBD1. J gave up 2 bases and V 1 base, and 5 bases lay outside the gene matches. Germline lookup yields CDR1 MNHNS and CDR2 SASEGT. The CDR3 runs to 15 residues. CDR3 residues: CASSEGGQITYEQYF. The CDR3 nucleotides are TGTGCCAGCAGTGAAGGGGGACAGATAACCTACGAGCAGTACTTC.

This chain joins TRBV6-6 and TRBJ1-2, with D possibly being TRBD1 (5 bases). Germline-derived CDR1 and CDR2 are MNHNY and SVGAGI (reference sequence). The V gene lost 8 bases and the J gene lost 6 bases, with 13 bases spanning the gap. There are 12 residues in the CDR3. This chain's CDR3 is CASEGRGNGYTF. The CDR3 DNA follows: TGTGCCAGCGAGGGTCGGGGGAATGGCTACACCTTC.

Regarding this clone: Other DNA variants within this sample encode the same CDR3. This rearrangement joins TRBV6-1 to TRBJ2-3; D uncertain. V was trimmed by 6 bases and J by 0 bases, leaving 10 bases between them. Germline V gene lookup returns CDR1 MNHNS and CDR2 SASEGT. The length of the CDR3 is 14 residues. The CDR3 loop reads CASRRSGSTDTQYF. CDR3 nucleotide sequence: TGTGCCAGCAGGCGGTCAGGTAGCACAGATACGCAGTATTTT.

V usage is TRBV2 and J usage is TRBJ1-5; D gene ambiguous. Per germline, CDR1 SNHLY and CDR2 FYNNEI. Deletions cut 5 bases from V and 2 bases from J, with 10 bases between. The CDR3 loop spans 14 amino acids. CDR3 nucleotides: TGTGCCAGCAGTAGTGCCTGGGGCAATCAGCCCCAGCATTTT. Its protein product is CASSSAWGNQPQHF.

This chain connects TRBV7-6 to TRBJ1-2, with 7 bases lining up with TRBD1. The CDR3 consists of 13 residues. Trimming removed 5 bases from V and 7 bases from J; junction bases left unmatched: 7. Germline CDR1 and CDR2: SGHVS and FNYEAQ. CDR3 sequence (DNA): TGTGCCAGCAGCCTTAGGGGGCCCGGTGGCTACACCTTC. Translated, it gives CASSLRGPGGYTF.

The chain has TRBV6-4 and TRBJ2-7, with D perhaps matching TRBD2 (5 bases). V gave up 2 bases and J gave up 1 base, with 15 bases separating them. Germline assignment: CDR1 MRHNA and CDR2 SNTAGT. The CDR3 is 16 amino acids. The CDR3 loop is CASSDALRVISYEQYF. CDR3 DNA sequence: TGTGCCAGCAGTGACGCATTGCGGGTTATTTCCTACGAGCAGTACTTC.

Regarding this clone: Other DNA sequences within the sample encode an identical CDR3. This chain uses TRBV5-1 with TRBJ1-1; no firm D call. The CDR3 totals 14 residues. The V and J ends lost 4 bases and 1 base respectively, with 11 bases between them. Germline CDR1 and CDR2: SGHRS and YFSETQ. The CDR3, as DNA: TGCGCCAGCAGCCACCCCTCTGGGAACACTGAAGCTTTCTTT. This sequence encodes CASSHPSGNTEAFF.

This chain links TRBV5-8 with TRBJ1-2; 9 bases align to TRBD1. With V trimmed by 4 bases and J by 4 bases, 5 bases remained unmatched. Germline loops: CDR1 SGHTS, CDR2 YDEGEE. This CDR3 is 14 amino acids long. Here the CDR3 reads CASSPGQGVYGYTF. The DNA for the CDR3 is TGTGCCAGCAGCCCGGGACAGGGAGTCTATGGCTACACCTTC.

The V call is TRBV9, the J call TRBJ1-2, with D possibly TRBD1 on 5 matching bases. V gave up 5 bases and J gave up 1 base, with 12 bases separating them. Germline V gene data show CDR1 as SGDLS and CDR2 as YYNGEE. The CDR3 has 14 amino acids. In nucleotides, the CDR3 is TGTGCCAGCAGAGCACTAGACAGTAACTATGGCTACACCTTC. Translating it yields CASRALDSNYGYTF. The full variable domain, completed using reference TRBV9 and TRBJ1-2, is DSGVTQTPKHLITATGQRVTLRCSPRSGDLSVYWYQQSLDQGLQFLIQYYNGEERAKGNILERFSAQQFPDLHSELNLSSLELGDSALYFCASRALDSNYGYTFGSGTRLTVV.